The 20 T cell receptor beta chains listed next were all sequenced from one sample in a study of T cell responses to AZD1222 COVID-19 vaccine. Measured with immunoSEQ multiplex PCR; TCRdb has only the in-frame clones, and not every one. This table has around 95,000 clones, about 88% appearing once. The source was peripheral blood, collected on day 0 of AZD1222 vaccination. The receptors were gathered from an adult in good health.

The chain is built from TRBV7-9 and TRBJ2-7; D gene uncertain. The CDR3 extends over 14 amino acids. Trimming removed 5 bases at V and 3 bases at J, with 14 bases between. Looked up from germline, CDR1 is SEHNR and CDR2 is FQNEAQ (reference sequence). CDR3 coding DNA: TGTGCCAGCAGCCTCCCACCCCCGGGCTACGAGCAGTACTTC. It encodes CASSLPPPGYEQYF. The full variable domain, with the rest looked up from reference TRBV7-9 and TRBJ2-7, is DTGVSQNPRHKITKRGQNVTFRCDPISEHNRLYWYRQTLGQGPEFLTYFQNEAQLEKSRLLSDRFSAERPKGSFSTLEIQRTEQGDSAMYLCASSLPPPGYEQYFGPGTRLTVT.

The chain carries TRBV3-1 (or the pseudogene TRBV3-2) and TRBJ1-1; D unresolved. V lost 5 bases and J lost 1, with 11 bases in between. CDR1 is LGHDT and CDR2 is YNNKEL in the germline V gene (reference sequence). The CDR3 has 14 amino acids. As DNA, the CDR3 is TGTGCCAGCAGCTATCACGGGCCGAACACTGAAGCTTTCTTT. Amino acid sequence: CASSYHGPNTEAFF.

V usage is TRBV2 and J usage is TRBJ2-7; TRBD2 might be the D (6 bases). The CDR3 runs to 16 residues. Germline CDR1 SNHLY, CDR2 FYNNEI. V was shortened by 2 bases and J by 0 bases, with 14 bases between the two germline ends. The CDR3 reads CASSEPGLSSSYEQYF. CDR3 sequence (DNA): TGTGCCAGCAGTGAACCGGGACTCTCGAGCTCCTACGAGCAGTACTTC.

V gene TRBV19 combines with J gene TRBJ2-1, with a possible D match to TRBD2 (5 bases). V lost 4 bases, J lost 7 bases, and 5 bases lay in between. The CDR3 is made up of 11 amino acids. Germline CDR1 and CDR2: LNHDA and SQIVND (reference sequence). The CDR3 sequence: CASSSGNEQFF. In DNA form, the CDR3 reads TGTGCCAGTAGTAGCGGGAATGAGCAGTTCTTC.

The chain joins TRBV7-2 to TRBJ2-5; D tentatively reads TRBD1 or TRBD2 (5 bases each). The CDR3 runs to 16 residues. The germline V gene encodes CDR1 SGHTA and CDR2 FQGNSA. Trimming stripped 2 bases from V and 2 bases from J, with 15 bases between. CDR3 in DNA: TGTGCCAGCAGCTTATCCTCGGCAGGGAGTCAAGAGACCCAGTACTTC. As protein: CASSLSSAGSQETQYF.

The chain couples TRBV7-9 to TRBJ2-1; D call uncertain. CDR1 SEHNR and CDR2 FQNEAQ come from the germline V gene (reference sequence). The CDR3 extends over 13 amino acids. Trimming removed 8 bases at V and 6 bases at J, with 14 bases between. The CDR3 loop reads CASVRSGSNEQFF. CDR3 bases: TGTGCCAGCGTGAGGTCGGGCTCCAATGAGCAGTTCTTC.

The genes are TRBV2 and TRBJ1-5; possibly TRBD1 for D (6 bases). V was pared by 5 bases and J by 0 bases, with 8 bases between. Germline-derived CDR1 and CDR2 are SNHLY and FYNNEI. The CDR3 sequence is 14 residues long. Here the CDR3 reads CASSTGNSNQPQHF. The DNA for the CDR3 is TGTGCCAGCAGTACAGGGAATAGCAATCAGCCCCAGCATTTT.

This clone came up a few times. V gene TRBV30 combines with J gene TRBJ2-4; D perhaps matches TRBD2 (6 bases). The CDR3 is 15 amino acids. Trimming cost V 0 bases and J 2 bases, with 11 bases left between them. The V gene's germline CDR1 is GTSNPN and CDR2 SVGIG (reference sequence). CDR3 loop: CAWSVWRGSKNIQYF. Written as DNA, the CDR3 is TGTGCCTGGAGTGTATGGAGGGGATCCAAAAACATTCAGTACTTC.

The chain is built from TRBV10-1 and TRBJ1-2, with D unresolved. The CDR3 is 15 amino acids. Trimming left V 0 bases short and J 1 base short, with 9 bases between. Germline values: CDR1 WNHNN, CDR2 SYGVQD (reference sequence). The CDR3 loop reads CASSESVDGNYGYTF. CDR3 DNA sequence: TGCGCCAGCAGTGAGTCGGTTGACGGTAACTATGGCTACACCTTC.

The sample holds one count of this clone. This chain joins TRBV24-1 and TRBJ1-1, with no clear D. The CDR3 runs to 12 residues. Trimming removed 4 bases from V and 8 bases from J, with 10 bases in between. The germline V gene encodes CDR1 KGHDR and CDR2 SFDVKD. The CDR3 DNA sequence: TGTGCCACCAGTGACCCTGGCGGCGAAGCTTTCTTT. Translation: CATSDPGGEAFF.

This rearrangement joins TRBV10-3 to TRBJ2-5; no definite D call. Germline values: CDR1 ENHRY, CDR2 SYGVKD. The CDR3 covers 12 residues. V was cut by 3 bases and J by 3 bases, with 5 bases left in between. The CDR3 DNA sequence: TGTGCCATCAGTGATACGAAAGAGACCCAGTACTTC. It translates to CAISDTKETQYF.

The gene calls are TRBV2 and TRBJ1-2; no reliable D call. Germline lookup yields CDR1 SNHLY and CDR2 FYNNEI. The CDR3 loop spans 12 amino acids. V was trimmed by 8 bases and J by 6 bases, leaving 13 bases between them. The CDR3, as DNA: TGTGCCAGCCAGACGGCCGCCGATGGCTACACCTTC. The encoded protein is CASQTAADGYTF.

The rearrangement links TRBV11-3 to TRBJ2-1, with D hard to call. The germline CDR1 and CDR2 sequences are SGHNT and YENEEA. Trimming removed 0 bases at V and 7 bases at J, with 7 bases between. The CDR3 covers 13 residues. CDR3 in amino acids: CASSLELYNEQFF. CDR3 bases: TGTGCCAGCAGCTTAGAACTGTATAATGAGCAGTTCTTC.

This chain connects TRBV7-2 to TRBJ2-7, with 7 bases that match TRBD1. The CDR3 is made up of 17 amino acids. V lost 5 bases, J lost 2 bases, and 15 bases stayed unmatched. Germline values: CDR1 SGHTA, CDR2 FQGNSA. The CDR3 nucleotides are TGTGCCAGCAGCAAGGGGACAGCGTTCCAGAATCCCTACGAGCAGTACTTC. Encoded protein: CASSKGTAFQNPYEQYF.

The V and J genes are TRBV25-1 and TRBJ1-4, with D unresolved. Per the germline V gene, CDR1 is MGHDK and CDR2 is SYGVNS. The CDR3 is 14 amino acids. Trimming stripped 2 bases from V and 5 bases from J, with 9 bases between. DNA of the CDR3: TGTGCCAGCAGTGAACCTCGTCCAAATGAAAAACTGTTTTTT. This codes for CASSEPRPNEKLFF.

V is TRBV4-2 and J is TRBJ1-2, with D tentatively TRBD1 (6 bases). Trimming shortened V by 4 bases and J by 3 bases, and 21 bases separated the two germline ends. Germline assignment: CDR1 LGHNA and CDR2 YNFKEQ. The CDR3 extends over 17 amino acids. CDR3 amino acids: CASSPSSYREVDYGYTF. In DNA form, the CDR3 reads TGTGCCAGCAGCCCGTCCTCCTACAGGGAAGTCGACTATGGCTACACCTTC.

The V gene is TRBV3-1 (or the pseudogene TRBV3-2), the J gene TRBJ1-2, with TRBD1 identical over 7 bases. V shed 4 bases and J 3 bases; nucleotides not matched to a gene: 17. Germline CDR1 LGHDT, CDR2 YNNKEL (reference sequence). The CDR3 loop spans 18 amino acids. Here the CDR3 reads CASSPLLATGNYDYGYTF. CDR3 in DNA: TGTGCCAGCAGCCCACTCCTCGCGACAGGGAACTACGACTATGGCTACACCTTC.

The gene calls are TRBV4-3 and TRBJ2-1, with 9 bases matching TRBD2. The CDR3 has 16 residues. V trimming: 3 bases; J trimming: 6 bases; junction bases outside the gene matches: 9. Germline CDR1 is LGHNA and CDR2 is YSLEER. The CDR3 nucleotides read TGCGCCAGCAGCCATGGCCTCCTAGCGGGATCCAATGAGCAGTTCTTC. This gives the protein CASSHGLLAGSNEQFF.

The rearrangement joins TRBV27 to TRBJ2-5, with D tentatively TRBD1 or TRBD2 (5 bases each). The germline V and J ends were trimmed by 2 bases and 5 bases, with 9 bases remaining between them. There are 13 residues in the CDR3. Germline lookup yields CDR1 MNHEY and CDR2 SMNVEV (reference sequence). CDR3 sequence (DNA): TGTGCCAGCAGTTTACTAGGGACGGAGACCCAGTACTTC. Translating it yields CASSLLGTETQYF.

The chain joins TRBV5-1 to TRBJ2-1, with TRBD1 matching over 10 bases. The ends lost 4 bases at V and 5 bases at J; junction bases unmatched: 3. Germline CDR1 and CDR2: SGHRS and YFSETQ. There are 14 residues in the CDR3. The CDR3 region is CASSGDRGHNEQFF. The CDR3 nucleotides are TGCGCCAGCAGCGGAGACAGGGGGCACAATGAGCAGTTCTTC.